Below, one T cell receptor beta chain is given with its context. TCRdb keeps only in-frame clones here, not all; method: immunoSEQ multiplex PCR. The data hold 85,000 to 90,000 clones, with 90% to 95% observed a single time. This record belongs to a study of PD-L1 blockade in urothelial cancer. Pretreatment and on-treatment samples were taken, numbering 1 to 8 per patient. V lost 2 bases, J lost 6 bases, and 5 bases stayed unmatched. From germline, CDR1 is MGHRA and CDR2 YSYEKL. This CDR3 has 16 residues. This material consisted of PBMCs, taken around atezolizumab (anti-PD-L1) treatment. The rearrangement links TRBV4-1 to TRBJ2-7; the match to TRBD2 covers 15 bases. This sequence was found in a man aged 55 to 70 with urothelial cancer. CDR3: CASSQSGLAGGIEQYF. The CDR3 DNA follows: TGCGCCAGCAGCCAATCGGGACTAGCGGGAGGAATCGAGCAGTACTTC.